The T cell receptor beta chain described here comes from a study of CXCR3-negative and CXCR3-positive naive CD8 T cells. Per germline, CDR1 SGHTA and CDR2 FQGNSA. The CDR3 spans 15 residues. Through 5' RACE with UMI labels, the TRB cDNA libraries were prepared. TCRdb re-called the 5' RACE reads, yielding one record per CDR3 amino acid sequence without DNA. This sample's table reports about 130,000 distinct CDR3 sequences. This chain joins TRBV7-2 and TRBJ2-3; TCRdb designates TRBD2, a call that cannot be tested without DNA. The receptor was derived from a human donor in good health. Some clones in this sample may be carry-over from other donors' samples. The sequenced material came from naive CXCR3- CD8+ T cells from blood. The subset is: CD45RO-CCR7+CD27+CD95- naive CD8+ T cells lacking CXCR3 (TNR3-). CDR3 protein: CASSFWAGGPDTQYF.